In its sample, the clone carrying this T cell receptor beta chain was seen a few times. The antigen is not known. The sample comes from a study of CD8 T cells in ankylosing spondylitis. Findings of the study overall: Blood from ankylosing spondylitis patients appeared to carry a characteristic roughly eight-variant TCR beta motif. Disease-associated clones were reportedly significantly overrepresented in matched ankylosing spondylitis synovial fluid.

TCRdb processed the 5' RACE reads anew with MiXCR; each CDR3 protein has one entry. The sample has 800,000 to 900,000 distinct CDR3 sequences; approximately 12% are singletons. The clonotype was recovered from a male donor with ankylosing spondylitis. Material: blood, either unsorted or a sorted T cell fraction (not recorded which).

The CDR3 DNA is TGTGCCAGCAGTCTGGGACGCTCCTCTGGGGCCAACGTCCTGACTTTC. As protein: CASSLGRSSGANVLTF. This sequence joins TRBV6-1 and TRBJ2-6, with D perhaps being TRBD1 or TRBD2 (5 bases each). Germline CDR1 and CDR2: MNHNS and SASEGT. V lost 5 bases to trimming and J lost 0 bases, with 11 bases between them. The CDR3 covers 16 residues.